The 25 T cell receptor beta chains below were found in one sample sequenced in a study of early stage breast cancer tumors. TCRdb keeps only in-frame clones here, not all; method: immunoSEQ multiplex PCR. The repertoire has about 72,000 clones, 79% of them found once; the top ten carry under 4%. The sample was blood. These receptors were obtained from a person between 60 and 69 years old with breast cancer.

The table lists this clone with a few counts. V gene TRBV2 combines with J gene TRBJ1-5; D ambiguous. V lost 1 base, J lost 7 bases, and 8 bases lay in between. From germline, CDR1 is SNHLY and CDR2 FYNNEI. This CDR3 region has 13 residues. CDR3 in amino acids: CASSEGLWQPQHF. The DNA of the CDR3 is TGTGCCAGCAGTGAAGGATTATGGCAGCCCCAGCATTTT.

This clone turned up a few times. The chain uses TRBV19 and TRBJ1-6; no firm D call. The CDR3 is 13 residues long. The ends were cut back, 10 bases at V and 9 bases at J, with 16 bases in the middle. Germline-derived CDR1 and CDR2 are LNHDA and SQIVND (reference sequence). The CDR3 sequence: CATSAESGSPLHF. Here the CDR3 DNA reads TGTGCCACCTCAGCCGAATCGGGTTCACCCCTCCACTTT.

This chain links TRBV5-3 with TRBJ2-5; no reliable D call. TRBV5-3 carries the ORF label, with uncertain function. CDR3 size: 9 residues. V dropped 7 bases and J dropped 7 bases, with 5 bases sitting between them. The CDR3 DNA reads as TGTGCCAGAGTCGGGACCCAGTACTTC. This codes for CARVGTQYF.

The chain couples TRBV30 to TRBJ2-7, with 11 positions matching TRBD2. Germline V gene sequence: CDR1 GTSNPN, CDR2 SVGIG (reference sequence). This CDR3 is built from 14 residues. V lost 0 bases, J lost 6 bases, and 4 bases stayed unmatched. Here the CDR3 reads CAWSVGSGRAEQYF. The CDR3 DNA reads as TGTGCCTGGAGTGTCGGTAGCGGGAGGGCCGAGCAGTACTTC.

The chain has TRBV5-4 and TRBJ2-2; D is undetermined. CDR3 length equals 16 residues. V was clipped by 0 bases and J by 0 bases, with 9 bases between them. Germline CDR1 is SGHNT and CDR2 is YYREEE (reference sequence). In DNA form, the CDR3 reads TGTGCCAGCAGCTTGGAGGGTGGAGCGAACACCGGGGAGCTGTTTTTT. It codes for CASSLEGGANTGELFF.

This clone occurred a few times. This sequence joins TRBV4-2 and TRBJ2-1; D perhaps matches TRBD2 (6 bases). V lost 0 bases and J 10 bases, leaving 19 bases between the germline ends. Germline V gene data show CDR1 as LGHNA and CDR2 as YNFKEQ. This CDR3 region has 16 residues. The CDR3 spells CASSQDGRGRGKEQFF. CDR3 coding DNA: TGTGCCAGCAGCCAAGATGGGCGGGGCAGAGGGAAAGAGCAGTTCTTC.

The gene calls are TRBV10-3 and TRBJ1-2; no definite D call. The germline V and J ends were trimmed by 8 bases and 7 bases, with 17 bases remaining between them. Germline assignment: CDR1 ENHRY and CDR2 SYGVKD. The CDR3 covers 13 residues. CDR3 amino acids: CAIQGRQGAGYTF. Written as DNA, the CDR3 is TGTGCCATCCAAGGCAGGCAAGGTGCTGGCTACACCTTC.

The chain couples TRBV19 to TRBJ1-1; D is unresolved. This CDR3 comprises 14 residues. Germline CDR1 is LNHDA and CDR2 is SQIVND (reference sequence). The V end lost 0 bases, the J end lost 4 bases, and 9 bases lay between the germline ends. CDR3 sequence (DNA): TGTGCCAGTAGTATAGATGATTGGTCCACTGAAGCTTTCTTT. This gives the protein CASSIDDWSTEAFF.

This chain joins TRBV28 and TRBJ1-5, with 9 bases matching TRBD1. The V and J ends lost 3 bases and 3 bases, in that order; junction bases with no gene match: 3. CDR3 length equals 15 residues. The germline V gene encodes CDR1 MDHEN and CDR2 SYDVKM. The CDR3 sequence is CASSFGDRDNQPQHF. CDR3 sequence (DNA): TGTGCCAGCAGTTTTGGGGACAGGGACAATCAGCCCCAGCATTTT.

The V gene is TRBV27, the J gene TRBJ2-1; 7 nucleotides match TRBD1. This CDR3 spans 17 amino acids. V gave up 6 bases and J gave up 0 bases; unmatched junction bases: 11. CDR1 is MNHEY, CDR2 SMNVEV, per germline (reference sequence). The CDR3 region has the DNA TGTGCCAGCAGCGAAACTGGGACAGAGAGCTCCTACAATGAGCAGTTCTTC. Translating gives CASSETGTESSYNEQFF.

CDR3 sequence: CASSVLVRADEQFF. CDR3 nucleotide sequence: TGTGCCAGCAGCGTATTGGTAAGAGCCGATGAGCAGTTCTTC. The rearrangement uses TRBV9 and TRBJ2-1; D is undetermined. CDR1 SGDLS and CDR2 YYNGEE come from the germline V gene. The CDR3 extends over 14 amino acids. The V and J ends lost 1 base and 8 bases respectively, with 13 bases between them.

This rearrangement joins TRBV5-6 to TRBJ2-7, with a tentative D call TRBD2 (6 bases). With 2 bases removed from V and 6 bases from J, the gap between germline ends came to 12 bases. The CDR3 sequence is 13 residues long. Germline-derived CDR1 and CDR2 are SGHDT and YYEEEE. In nucleotides, the CDR3 is TGTGCCAGCAGCTTTTTTGGAGGGACCGAGCAGTACTTC. Translated, it gives CASSFFGGTEQYF.

The chain uses TRBV6-5 and TRBJ1-2; D is unclear. The CDR3 is made up of 13 amino acids. Trimming shortened V by 0 bases and J by 6 bases, and 8 bases separated the two germline ends. Per germline, CDR1 MNHEY and CDR2 SVGAGI. The chain's CDR3 is CASSYSGMDGYTF. CDR3 DNA sequence: TGTGCCAGCAGTTACTCGGGGATGGATGGCTACACCTTC.

CDR3 region: CASSQAVQENSPLHF. The CDR3 DNA sequence: TGCGCCAGCTCCCAAGCAGTTCAGGAGAATTCACCCCTCCACTTT. The chain links TRBV5-1 to TRBJ1-6; D gene unclear. Trimming shortened V by 7 bases and J by 7 bases, and 18 bases separated the two germline ends. The CDR3 is made up of 15 amino acids. Germline V CDR1 and CDR2: SGHRS, YFSETQ.

In DNA form, the CDR3 reads TGTGCCAGTAGTCCCCGGGGGACAGGGAATGAAAAACTGTTTTTT. It encodes CASSPRGTGNEKLFF. The chain joins TRBV19 to TRBJ1-4; TRBD1 matches 9 bases. Germline CDR1 LNHDA, CDR2 SQIVND (reference sequence). V lost 5 bases to trimming and J lost 5 bases; unmatched junction nucleotides: 6. This CDR3 spans 15 amino acids.

V gene TRBV29-1 combines with J gene TRBJ2-6; 7 nucleotides align to TRBD2. The germline CDR1 and CDR2 sequences are SQVTM and ANQGSEA. This CDR3 has 15 amino acids. J gave up 1 base and V 4 bases, and 4 bases lay outside the gene matches. The CDR3 sequence: CSVAGGGSGANVLTF. CDR3 DNA: TGCAGCGTTGCGGGAGGCGGATCTGGGGCCAACGTCCTGACTTTC.

The chain combines TRBV28 with TRBJ2-7; D unresolved. Trimming removed 6 bases from V and 4 bases from J, with 25 bases in between. Germline CDR1 and CDR2: MDHEN and SYDVKM. CDR3 length: 17 amino acids. The CDR3 here is CASSGRNPTRARYEQYF. In DNA, the CDR3 is TGTGCCAGCAGCGGTCGGAATCCGACAAGAGCTAGGTACGAGCAGTACTTC.

J is TRBJ1-6 and V is TRBV29-1, with 7 bases matching TRBD1. The CDR3 is 12 amino acids. From germline, CDR1 is SQVTM and CDR2 ANQGSEA. Trimming cost V 6 bases and J 7 bases; bases outside gene matches: 3. Here the CDR3 DNA reads TGCAGCGTGAGGGACAGCAATTCACCCCTCCACTTT. This sequence encodes CSVRDSNSPLHF.

V gene TRBV4-1 combines with J gene TRBJ2-7, with 10 bases that match TRBD1. The CDR3 length is 17 residues. The V segment lost 4 bases and the J segment 6 bases; nucleotides outside the gene matches: 15. The germline gives CDR1 MGHRA, CDR2 YSYEKL. The CDR3 loop is CASSLMTSGTGAGEQYF. The CDR3 nucleotides read TGCGCCAGCAGCCTCATGACCTCCGGGACAGGGGCGGGCGAGCAGTACTTC.

The chain links TRBV6-5 to TRBJ2-7; D unresolved. CDR3 length: 13 amino acids. The V and J ends lost 5 bases and 7 bases respectively, with 15 bases between them. Germline loops: CDR1 MNHEY, CDR2 SVGAGI. CDR3 DNA: TGTGCCAGCAGTCCTCCGGGTCGGAAGGAGCAGTACTTC. Amino acid sequence: CASSPPGRKEQYF.

The count of this clone is one. V and J are TRBV7-2 and TRBJ1-2; 9 nucleotides line up with TRBD1. The CDR3 consists of 15 residues. V lost 1 base to trimming and J lost 4 bases; unmatched junction nucleotides: 4. Germline CDR1 is SGHTA and CDR2 is FQGNSA. This CDR3 is CASSLDRGLGYGYTF. The CDR3 DNA follows: TGTGCCAGCAGCTTAGACAGGGGGCTTGGCTATGGCTACACCTTC.

This clone was detected only once. This rearrangement joins TRBV5-1 to TRBJ2-5, with D uncertain. This CDR3 contains 12 residues. With 3 bases removed from V and 2 bases from J, the gap between germline ends came to 5 bases. Germline loops: CDR1 SGHRS, CDR2 YFSETQ. The CDR3 loop reads CASSWAQETQYF. The CDR3 nucleotides are TGCGCCAGCAGCTGGGCTCAAGAGACCCAGTACTTC.

The DNA of the CDR3 is TGTGCCAGTACCAATCTAGCGCCAGGCGCCGGGGAGCTGTTTTTT. It is translated as CASTNLAPGAGELFF. The V gene is TRBV19, the J gene TRBJ2-2; the D gene is possibly TRBD2 (6 bases). This CDR3 contains 15 residues. The germline gives CDR1 LNHDA, CDR2 SQIVND (reference sequence). Trimming stripped 7 bases from V and 6 bases from J, with 18 bases between.

The chain has TRBV7-9 and TRBJ2-5; D gene uncertain. Germline CDR1 reads SEHNR; CDR2 reads FQNEAQ (reference sequence). V shed 5 bases and J shed 4 bases, with 14 bases lying between them. This CDR3 spans 14 amino acids. CDR3 sequence reads: CASSSSRGVETQYF. DNA of the CDR3: TGTGCCAGCAGCAGCTCTCGTGGGGTAGAGACCCAGTACTTC.

The chain has TRBV6-5 and TRBJ2-5; 9 nucleotides agree with TRBD2. The germline V gene has CDR1 MNHEY and CDR2 SVGAGI. This CDR3 comprises 15 residues. V shed 2 bases, J shed 5 bases, and the junction held 6 bases outside the gene matches. Here the CDR3 DNA reads TGTGCCAGCAGTTACGGCGGGAGGGCGGGGGAGACCCAGTACTTC. This codes for CASSYGGRAGETQYF.